This T cell receptor beta chain was identified in a study of CD8+ T cells in alopecia areata. Background on the study: Affected scalp percentage set treated patients' severity scores. Study results and caveats: Lesional scalp displayed greater clonality than normal scalp, most notably in alopecia totalis/universalis. In scalp and blood, many expanded lesional clones persisted during tofacitinib.

About this clone itself: The antigen is not known.

This CDR3 region has 13 residues. V lost 4 bases, J lost 4 bases, and 10 bases lay in between. Following extraction, RNA underwent reverse transcription to cDNA, which served as the sequencing template. Generated by immunoSEQ multiplex PCR, the TCRdb table keeps only in-frame clones and is missing some. The sample has 200,000 to 250,000 clones, more than 45% seen once. Indicated treatment: oral pan-JAK inhibitor, 5-10 mg twice daily. The sequence derives from a human donor with alopecia areata. The chain combines TRBV23-1 with TRBJ1-1, with D maybe TRBD1 (5 bases). TRBV23-1 is labeled an ORF, and its function is uncertain. Sequencing was performed on CD4+ T cells sorted from blood, taken at week 4, from a patient treated with tofacitinib. The CDR3 spells CASSPGLRTEAFF. The CDR3 DNA reads TGCGCCAGCAGTCCAGGGTTGCGCACTGAAGCTTTCTTT.